The present entry profiles one T cell receptor beta chain with its context. The sample belongs to a study of blood T cell repertoires in COVID-19. Across the whole study: Acute and convalescent COVID-19 samples came from the United States, Italy and Spain. In each case, the material was cDNA or gDNA derived from T cells, B-cell-depleted T cells, or PBMCs.

The junction had 11 bases not matched to a gene; V was cut back by 5 bases and J by 3 bases. This CDR3 has 16 residues. The germline V gene has CDR1 LNHDA and CDR2 SQIVND (reference sequence). In the original processing: Amplification of reference gene primers provided the estimated nucleated cell counts. The repertoire was sequenced with immunoSEQ multiplex PCR; TCRdb's copy has only in-frame clones and lacks some. The D gene and trimming were derived from the DNA, and the V and J assignments and clone size from that table. The repertoire holds around 230,000 clones, around 89% seen once, with 2% to 3% in the top ten.

This TCR was sampled from a middle-aged woman with acute COVID-19. Material for sequencing was PBMCs or T cells enriched from blood (not recorded which). The V call is TRBV19, the J call TRBJ1-2, with 8 bases matching TRBD1. The CDR3 nucleotides are TGTGCCAGTAGTCTCCACCCAGCAGGGGGCTACTATGGCTACACCTTC. Protein sequence: CASSLHPAGGYYGYTF.